This TCR beta chain was recorded in a study of T cells after yellow fever vaccination. This clonotype was recorded many times. TCRdb reanalysed the 5' RACE reads using MiXCR and keeps one entry per CDR3 protein. The sample has roughly 100,000 distinct CDR3 sequences, more than 7.5% seen once; the top ten hold around a sixth. The sequence derives from a man between 18 and 35 years old who received the YFV17D yellow fever vaccine. The material was CD8+ T cells not binding an NS4B(214-222) dextramer, sorted from PBMCs, obtained around 14 days after the first yellow fever vaccination.

CDR3 protein: CAAGTVYSNQPQHF. The CDR3, as DNA: TGTGCCGCAGGGACAGTGTATAGCAATCAGCCCCAGCATTTT. The chain has TRBV15 and TRBJ1-5; TRBD1 matches 7 bases. CDR1 and CDR2 from the germline V gene are LNHNV and YYDKDF (reference sequence). With V trimmed by 11 bases and J by 0 bases, 7 bases remained unmatched. The CDR3 runs to 14 residues. Full variable domain (rest looked up from reference TRBV15 and TRBJ1-5): DAMVIQNPRYQVTQFGKPVTLSCSQTLNHNVMYWYQQKSSQAPKLLFHYYDKDFNNEADTPDNFQSRRPNTSFCFLDIRSPGLGDTAMYLCAAGTVYSNQPQHFGDGTRLSIL.